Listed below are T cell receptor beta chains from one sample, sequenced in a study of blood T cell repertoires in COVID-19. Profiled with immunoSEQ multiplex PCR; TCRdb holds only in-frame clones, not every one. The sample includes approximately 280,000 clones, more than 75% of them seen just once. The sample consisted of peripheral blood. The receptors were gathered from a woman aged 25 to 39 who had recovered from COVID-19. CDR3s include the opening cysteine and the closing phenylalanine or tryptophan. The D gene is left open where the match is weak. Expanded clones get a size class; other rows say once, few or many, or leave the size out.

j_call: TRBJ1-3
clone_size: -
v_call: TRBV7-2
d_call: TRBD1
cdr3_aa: CASSWARTGPGNTIYF
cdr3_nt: TGTGCCAGCAGCTGGGCCCGGACAGGACCTGGAAACACCATATATTTT

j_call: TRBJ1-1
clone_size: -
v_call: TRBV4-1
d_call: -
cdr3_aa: CASSQDRTAEFEAFF
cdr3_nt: TGCGCCAGCAGCCAAGATCGGACAGCAGAGTTTGAAGCTTTCTTT

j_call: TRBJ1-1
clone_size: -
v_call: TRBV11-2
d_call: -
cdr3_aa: CASSLNLQVTEAFF
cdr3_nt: TGTGCCAGCAGCTTAAACCTACAGGTCACTGAAGCTTTCTTT

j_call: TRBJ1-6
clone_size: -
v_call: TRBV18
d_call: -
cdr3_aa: CASSDGLDNSPLHF
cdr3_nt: TGTGCCAGCTCAGACGGACTAGACAATTCACCCCTCCACTTT

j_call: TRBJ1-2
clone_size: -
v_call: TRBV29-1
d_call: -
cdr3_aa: CSVEDEFYGYTF
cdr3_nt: TGCAGCGTTGAAGATGAGTTCTATGGCTACACCTTC

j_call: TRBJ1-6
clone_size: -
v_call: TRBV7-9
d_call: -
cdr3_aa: CASNGQMYNSPLHF
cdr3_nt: TGTGCCAGCAACGGACAGATGTATAATTCACCCCTCCACTTT

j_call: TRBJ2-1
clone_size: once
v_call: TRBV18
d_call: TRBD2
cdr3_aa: CASRGGANEQFF
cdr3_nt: TGTGCCAGCCGGGGGGGTGCCAATGAGCAGTTCTTC

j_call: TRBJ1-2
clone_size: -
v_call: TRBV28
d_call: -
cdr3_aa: CASSPGREYGYTF
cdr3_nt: TGTGCCAGCAGCCCTGGCCGGGAATATGGCTACACCTTC

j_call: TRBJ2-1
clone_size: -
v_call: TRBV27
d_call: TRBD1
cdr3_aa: CASSVPGGQELYEQFF
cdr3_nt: TGTGCCAGCAGTGTCCCAGGGGGCCAAGAACTATATGAGCAGTTCTTC

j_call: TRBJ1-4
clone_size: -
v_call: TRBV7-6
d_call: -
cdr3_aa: CASSPDWGEKLFF
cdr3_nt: TGTGCCAGCAGCCCGGACTGGGGTGAAAAACTGTTTTTT

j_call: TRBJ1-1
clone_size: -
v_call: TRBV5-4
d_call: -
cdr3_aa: CASSYREMNTEAFF
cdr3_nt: TGTGCCAGCAGCTATAGGGAGATGAACACTGAAGCTTTCTTT

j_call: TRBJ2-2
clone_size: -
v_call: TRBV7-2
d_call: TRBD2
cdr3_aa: CASSSPRRGLAMVAGELFF
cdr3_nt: TGTGCCAGCAGTTCCCCGCGAAGGGGACTAGCGATGGTGGCCGGGGAGCTGTTTTTT

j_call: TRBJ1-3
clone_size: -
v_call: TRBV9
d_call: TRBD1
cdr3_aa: CASSPRDRGFGNTIYF
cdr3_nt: TGTGCCAGCAGCCCCCGGGACAGGGGCTTTGGAAACACCATATATTTT

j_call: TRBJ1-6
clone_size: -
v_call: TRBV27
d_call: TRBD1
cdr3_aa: CASAWTGRPPLHF
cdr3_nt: TGTGCCAGCGCGTGGACAGGGCGTCCACCCCTCCACTTT

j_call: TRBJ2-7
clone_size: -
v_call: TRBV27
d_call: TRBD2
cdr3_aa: CASSFSSGEQYF
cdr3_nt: TGTGCCAGCAGTTTTTCTAGCGGGGAGCAGTACTTC

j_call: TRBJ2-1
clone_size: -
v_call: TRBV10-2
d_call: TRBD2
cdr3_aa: CASSVLYSGGLHNEQFF
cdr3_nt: TGCGCCAGCAGTGTACTGTATAGCGGGGGACTTCACAATGAGCAGTTCTTC

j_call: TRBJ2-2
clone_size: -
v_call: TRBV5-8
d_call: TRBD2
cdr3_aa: CASSLDLTGGTGELFF
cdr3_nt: TGTGCCAGCAGCTTGGACCTAACGGGGGGCACCGGGGAGCTGTTTTTT

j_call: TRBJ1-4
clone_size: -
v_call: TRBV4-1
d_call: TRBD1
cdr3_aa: CASSQSWTGYNEKLFF
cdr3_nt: TGCGCCAGCAGCCAATCGTGGACAGGGTATAATGAAAAACTGTTTTTT

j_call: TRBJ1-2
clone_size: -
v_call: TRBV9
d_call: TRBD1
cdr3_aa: CASSVEVRDRAGYTF
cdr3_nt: TGTGCCAGCAGCGTAGAAGTTCGGGACAGGGCAGGCTACACCTTC

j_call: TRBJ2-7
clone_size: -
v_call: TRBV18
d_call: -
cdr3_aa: CASSPVGVSYEQYF
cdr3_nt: TGTGCCAGCTCACCCGTCGGGGTGTCCTACGAGCAGTACTTC

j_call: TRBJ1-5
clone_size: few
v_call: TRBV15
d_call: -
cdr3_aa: CATSFEAGQPQHF
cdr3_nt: TGTGCCACCAGTTTTGAAGCAGGTCAGCCCCAGCATTTT

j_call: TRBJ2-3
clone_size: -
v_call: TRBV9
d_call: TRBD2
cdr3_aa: CASSVGDSGITDTQYF
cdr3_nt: TGTGCCAGCAGCGTAGGGGATAGCGGGATAACAGATACGCAGTATTTT

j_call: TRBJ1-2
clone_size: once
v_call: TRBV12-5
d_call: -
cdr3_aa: CASGLTGGRGAANYGYTF
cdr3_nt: TGTGCTAGTGGTTTGACAGGAGGGAGAGGGGCAGCTAACTATGGCTACACCTTC

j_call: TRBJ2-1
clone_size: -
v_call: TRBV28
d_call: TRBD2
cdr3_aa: CASSLSLLAAYNEQFF
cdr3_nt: TGTGCCAGCAGCCTGTCCCTCCTAGCGGCTTACAATGAGCAGTTCTTC

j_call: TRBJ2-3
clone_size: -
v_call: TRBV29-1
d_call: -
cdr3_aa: CSGLGVGDTQYF
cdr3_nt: TGCAGCGGACTAGGGGTGGGAGATACGCAGTATTTT

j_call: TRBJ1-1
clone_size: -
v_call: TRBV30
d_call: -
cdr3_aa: CAWSVRGGWTEAFF
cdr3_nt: TGTGCCTGGAGTGTACGAGGCGGATGGACTGAAGCTTTCTTT

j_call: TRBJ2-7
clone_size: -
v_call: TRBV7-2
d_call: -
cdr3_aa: CASSPGLSSYEQYF
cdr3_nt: TGTGCCAGCAGCCCCGGACTCAGCTCCTACGAGCAGTACTTC

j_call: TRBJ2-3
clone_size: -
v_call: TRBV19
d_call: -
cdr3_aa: CASSRIASVSTDTQYF
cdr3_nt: TGTGCCAGTAGTAGAATTGCTAGCGTGAGCACAGATACGCAGTATTTT

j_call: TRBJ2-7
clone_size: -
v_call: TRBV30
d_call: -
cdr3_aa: CAWSAANHEQYF
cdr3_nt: TGTGCCTGGAGTGCCGCGAACCACGAGCAGTACTTC